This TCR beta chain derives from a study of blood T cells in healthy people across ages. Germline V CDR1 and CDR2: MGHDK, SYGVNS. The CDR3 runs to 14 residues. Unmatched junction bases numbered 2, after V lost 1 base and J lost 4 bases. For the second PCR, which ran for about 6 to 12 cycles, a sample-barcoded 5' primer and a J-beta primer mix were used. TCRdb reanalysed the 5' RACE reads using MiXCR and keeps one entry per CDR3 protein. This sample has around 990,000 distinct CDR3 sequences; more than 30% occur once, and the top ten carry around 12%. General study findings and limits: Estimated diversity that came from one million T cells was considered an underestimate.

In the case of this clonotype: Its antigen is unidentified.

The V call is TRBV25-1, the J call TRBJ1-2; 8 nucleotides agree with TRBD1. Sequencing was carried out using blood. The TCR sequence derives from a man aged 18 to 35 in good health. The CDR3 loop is CASSESTGGYGYTF. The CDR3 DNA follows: TGTGCCAGCAGTGAATCCACAGGGGGCTATGGCTACACCTTC.